These 14 T cell receptor beta chains originate from one sample sequenced in a study of blood T cell repertoires in COVID-19. Sequencing used immunoSEQ multiplex PCR; TCRdb keeps in-frame clones, though not all of them. The sample lists tens of thousands of clones; roughly 87% were seen once. The sequencing input was peripheral blood. All receptors derive from a man older than 75 with acute or convalescent COVID-19.

This chain's CDR3 is CASSPPPGGNSPLHF. In nucleotides, the CDR3 is TGTGCCAGCAGCCCCCCCCCGGGGGGTAATTCACCCCTCCACTTT. The J gene is TRBJ1-6, the V gene TRBV11-2, with a tentative D call TRBD1 (5 bases). Trimming removed 5 bases from V and 6 bases from J, with 14 bases in between. This CDR3 comprises 15 residues. Germline CDR1 and CDR2: SGHAT and FQNNGV. Combining the CDR3 with reference TRBV11-2 and TRBJ1-6 gives the whole variable domain EAGVAQSPRYKIIEKRQSVAFWCNPISGHATLYWYQQILGQGPKLLIQFQNNGVVDDSQLPKDRFSAERLKGVDSTLKIQPAKLEDSAVYLCASSPPPGGNSPLHFGNGTRLTVT.

The chain uses TRBV5-4 and TRBJ1-5; TRBD1 agrees at 11 bases. The trim removed 3 bases at V and 7 bases at J, leaving 3 bases unmatched. This CDR3 comprises 14 residues. CDR1 and CDR2 (germline): SGHNT, YYREEE (reference sequence). CDR3 sequence: CASSSGTGGQPQHF. The CDR3 bases are TGTGCCAGCAGCTCCGGGACAGGGGGGCAGCCCCAGCATTTT.

For the CDR3, the DNA is TGCGCCAGCAGCTTGGAAGCGGGCACTGAGCAGTTCTTC. It is translated as CASSLEAGTEQFF. V gene TRBV5-1 combines with J gene TRBJ2-1; D may be TRBD2 (6 bases). Germline CDR1 SGHRS, CDR2 YFSETQ. The CDR3 sequence is 13 residues long. Trimming cost V 0 bases and J 9 bases, with 10 bases left between them.

The genes are TRBV5-6 and TRBJ1-2; maybe TRBD1 (5 bases). This CDR3 is built from 16 residues. Germline V lookup: CDR1 SGHDT, CDR2 YYEEEE. Trimming left V 2 bases short and J 2 bases short, with 16 bases between. The CDR3 loop reads CASSLRSSRVNYGYTF. CDR3 nucleotides: TGTGCCAGCAGCTTAAGGTCAAGCAGGGTCAACTATGGCTACACCTTC.

This clone occurred once. The J gene is TRBJ2-5, the V gene TRBV4-2, with TRBD1 matching 9 bases. V dropped 0 bases and J dropped 5; count of bases not matched to a gene: 10. CDR1 is LGHNA, CDR2 YNFKEQ, per germline. The length of the CDR3 is 17 residues. The CDR3 loop reads CASSQDLDRGGRETQYF. As DNA, the CDR3 is TGTGCCAGCAGCCAAGACCTGGACAGGGGAGGACGGGAGACCCAGTACTTC.

This clone was observed a single time. The J gene is TRBJ1-2, the V gene TRBV11-2; 11 bases map to TRBD1. V was pared by 1 base and J by 0 bases, with 4 bases of the junction left unmatched. CDR3 size: 17 residues. Looked up from germline, CDR1 is SGHAT and CDR2 is FQNNGV. The CDR3 region has the DNA TGTGCCAGCAGCTTAGGGACAGGGGGCGCGGCTAACTATGGCTACACCTTC. It is translated as CASSLGTGGAANYGYTF.

This clone was seen just once. This chain links TRBV10-2 with TRBJ2-5; the match to TRBD1 covers 10 bases. V shed 4 bases, J shed 5 bases, and the junction held 7 bases outside the gene matches. The CDR3 contains 15 residues. Germline lookup yields CDR1 WSHSY and CDR2 SAAADI. CDR3 residues: CASSGVTGGKETQYF. The CDR3 DNA reads TGCGCCAGCAGTGGTGTGACAGGGGGCAAGGAGACCCAGTACTTC.

The gene calls are TRBV13 and TRBJ2-1; the match to TRBD2 covers 12 bases. Per germline, CDR1 PRHDT and CDR2 FYEKMQ (reference sequence). CDR3 size: 14 residues. The V gene end was trimmed by 6 bases and the J gene end by 10 bases; junction bases not matched to a gene: 7. CDR3 nucleotide sequence: TGTGCCAGCAGACTAGCGGGAGGATCATTCGAGCAGTTCTTC. It translates to CASRLAGGSFEQFF.

The gene calls are TRBV19 and TRBJ2-5; 9 bases are shared with TRBD1. Losses at the gene ends were 4 bases for V and 5 bases for J; bases not matched to a gene: 8. The CDR3 runs 15 residues. CDR1 is LNHDA and CDR2 is SQIVND in the germline V gene (reference sequence). CDR3 coding DNA: TGTGCCAGTAGTACTCTCCCGGACAGGGGCGAGACCCAGTACTTC. Translated: CASSTLPDRGETQYF.

V usage is TRBV7-2 and J usage is TRBJ2-6, with D possibly being TRBD2 (6 bases). V was clipped by 6 bases and J by 4 bases, with 16 bases between them. The CDR3 length is 16 residues. Per the germline V gene, CDR1 is SGHTA and CDR2 is FQGNSA. The CDR3 DNA sequence: TGTGCCAGCAGGAGAGGGTCCGGGGGAGGGGCCAACGTCCTGACTTTC. It is translated as CASRRGSGGGANVLTF.

The chain joins TRBV19 to TRBJ1-5; tentatively, D is TRBD1 (6 bases). V shed 2 bases and J shed 4 bases, with 9 bases lying between them. The germline V gene has CDR1 LNHDA and CDR2 SQIVND (reference sequence). The CDR3 runs to 14 residues. The CDR3 nucleotides read TGTGCCAGTAGTATAAACAGGGAGAATCAGCCCCAGCATTTT. Translated: CASSINRENQPQHF.

The DNA of the CDR3 is TGTGCCAGCAGGACGAGTAGGGGGCCAGACGAGCAGTACTTC. Translated, it gives CASRTSRGPDEQYF. The chain links TRBV11-2 to TRBJ2-7, with TRBD1 matching 7 bases. In germline, CDR1 is SGHAT, CDR2 FQNNGV. The CDR3 has 14 amino acids. J was trimmed by 5 bases and V by 6 bases; bases with no gene match: 10.

The V gene is TRBV10-3, the J gene TRBJ1-5; D gene uncertain. The V end lost 2 bases, the J end lost 7 bases, and 12 bases lay between the germline ends. CDR3 length: 14 residues. The germline V gene encodes CDR1 ENHRY and CDR2 SYGVKD. CDR3 coding DNA: TGTGCCATCAGTGAGCGGGAGTCCGGGCAGCCCCAGCATTTT. Its translation: CAISERESGQPQHF.

V usage is TRBV7-6 and J usage is TRBJ1-1, with a weak D call TRBD1 (5 bases). The CDR3 is 15 residues long. V lost 2 bases and J 6 bases, leaving 16 bases between the germline ends. Per the germline V gene, CDR1 is SGHVS and CDR2 is FNYEAQ. CDR3: CASSLSPGLAAEAFF. The DNA for the CDR3 is TGTGCCAGCAGCTTATCCCCAGGGCTGGCTGCTGAAGCTTTCTTT.